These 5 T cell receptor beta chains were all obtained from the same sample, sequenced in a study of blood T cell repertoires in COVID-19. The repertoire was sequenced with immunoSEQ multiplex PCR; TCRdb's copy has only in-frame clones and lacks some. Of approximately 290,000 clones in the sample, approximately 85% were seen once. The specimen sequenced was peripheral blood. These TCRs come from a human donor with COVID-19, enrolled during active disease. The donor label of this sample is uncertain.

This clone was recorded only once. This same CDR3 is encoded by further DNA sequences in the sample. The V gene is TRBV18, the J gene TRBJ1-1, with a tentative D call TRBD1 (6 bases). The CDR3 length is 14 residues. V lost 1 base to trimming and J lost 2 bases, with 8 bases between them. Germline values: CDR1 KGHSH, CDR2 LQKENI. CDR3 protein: CASSPQGVNTEAFF. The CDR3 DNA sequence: TGTGCCAGCTCACCACAGGGGGTTAACACTGAAGCTTTCTTT.

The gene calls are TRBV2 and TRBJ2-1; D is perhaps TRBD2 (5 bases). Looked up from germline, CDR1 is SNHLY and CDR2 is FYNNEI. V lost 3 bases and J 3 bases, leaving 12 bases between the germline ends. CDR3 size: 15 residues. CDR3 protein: CASSDPLSVYNEQFF. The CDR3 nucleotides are TGTGCCAGCAGTGACCCCCTTAGCGTCTACAATGAGCAGTTCTTC.

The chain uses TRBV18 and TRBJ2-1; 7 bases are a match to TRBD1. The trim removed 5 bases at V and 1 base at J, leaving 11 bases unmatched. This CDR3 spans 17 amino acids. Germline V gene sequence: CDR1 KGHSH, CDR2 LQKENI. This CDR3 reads CASSAGGLSGSYNEQFF. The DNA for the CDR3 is TGTGCCAGCTCAGCAGGGGGTTTAAGCGGTTCCTACAATGAGCAGTTCTTC. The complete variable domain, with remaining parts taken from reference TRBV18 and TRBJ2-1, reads NAGVMQNPRHLVRRRGQEARLRCSPMKGHSHVYWYRQLPEEGLKFMVYLQKENIIDESGMPKERFSAEFPKEGPSILRIQQVVRGDSAAYFCASSAGGLSGSYNEQFFGPGTRLTVL.

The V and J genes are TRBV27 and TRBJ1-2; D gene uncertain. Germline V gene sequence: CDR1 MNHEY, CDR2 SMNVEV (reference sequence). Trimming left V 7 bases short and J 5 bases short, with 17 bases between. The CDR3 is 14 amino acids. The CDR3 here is CASKKNGWEYGYTF. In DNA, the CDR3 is TGTGCCAGCAAAAAAAATGGGTGGGAGTATGGCTACACCTTC.

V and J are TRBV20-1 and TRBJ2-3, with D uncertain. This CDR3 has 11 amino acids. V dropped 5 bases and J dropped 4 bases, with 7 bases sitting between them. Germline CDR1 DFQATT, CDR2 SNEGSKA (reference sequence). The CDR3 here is CSARVSDTQYF. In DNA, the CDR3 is TGCAGTGCTCGGGTATCAGATACGCAGTATTTT.